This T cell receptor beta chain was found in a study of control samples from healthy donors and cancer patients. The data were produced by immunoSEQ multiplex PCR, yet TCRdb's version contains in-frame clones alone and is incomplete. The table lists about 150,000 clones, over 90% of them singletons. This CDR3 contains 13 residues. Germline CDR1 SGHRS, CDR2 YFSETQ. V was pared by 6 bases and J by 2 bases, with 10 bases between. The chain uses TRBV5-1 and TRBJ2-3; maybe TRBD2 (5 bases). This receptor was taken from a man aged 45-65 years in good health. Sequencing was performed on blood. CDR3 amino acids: CASTSGVTDTQYF. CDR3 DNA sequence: TGCGCCAGCACCTCCGGGGTCACAGATACGCAGTATTTT.